This TCR beta chain came from a study of blood T cell repertoires in COVID-19. Turning to the study itself: The samples span acute and convalescent COVID-19 from the United States, Italy and Spain. Sources were T cells, B-cell-depleted T cells, or PBMCs; the material itself was cDNA or gDNA.

The CDR3 has 17 amino acids. Per germline, CDR1 MNHEY and CDR2 SMNVEV (reference sequence). With 4 bases removed from V and 0 bases from J, the gap between germline ends came to 15 bases. Per the authors' pipeline: Reference gene primer amplification in the assay estimated nucleated cell counts. Produced via immunoSEQ multiplex PCR; TCRdb's table is partial and in-frame only. D and trimming were read from the DNA, whereas the V and J calls and clone size are those reported in that table. Of 65,000 to 70,000 clones listed, approximately 83% are singletons. Sequences were obtained from peripheral blood. This chain uses TRBV27 with TRBJ2-2; the D gene is possibly TRBD1 (6 bases). The clonotype was recovered from a woman aged 60 to 75 with acute or convalescent COVID-19. DNA for the CDR3: TGTGCCAGCAGTTCGCCTTTCACAGGGTCGAACACCGGGGAGCTGTTTTTT. It specifies CASSSPFTGSNTGELFF.